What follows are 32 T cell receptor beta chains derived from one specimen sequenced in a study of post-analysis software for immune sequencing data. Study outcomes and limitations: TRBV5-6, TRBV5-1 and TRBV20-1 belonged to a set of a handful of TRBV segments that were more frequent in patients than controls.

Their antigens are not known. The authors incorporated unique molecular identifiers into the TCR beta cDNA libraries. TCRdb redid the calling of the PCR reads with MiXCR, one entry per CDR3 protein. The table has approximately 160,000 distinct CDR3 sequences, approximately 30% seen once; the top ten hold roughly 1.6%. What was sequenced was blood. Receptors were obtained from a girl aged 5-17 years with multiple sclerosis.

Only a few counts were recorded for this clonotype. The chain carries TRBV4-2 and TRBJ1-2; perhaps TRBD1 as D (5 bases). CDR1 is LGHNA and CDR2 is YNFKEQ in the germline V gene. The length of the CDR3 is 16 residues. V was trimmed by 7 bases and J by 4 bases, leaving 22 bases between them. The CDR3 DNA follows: TGTGCCAGCAACCACGGAGGAATGACAGATGTCTATGGCTACACCTTC. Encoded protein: CASNHGGMTDVYGYTF.

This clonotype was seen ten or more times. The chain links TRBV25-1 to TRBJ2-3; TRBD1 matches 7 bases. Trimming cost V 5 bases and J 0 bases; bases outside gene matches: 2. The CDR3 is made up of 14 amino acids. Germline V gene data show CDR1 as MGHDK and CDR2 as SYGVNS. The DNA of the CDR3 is TGTGCCAGCAGTAAGACAGGGAGCACAGATACGCAGTATTTT. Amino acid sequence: CASSKTGSTDTQYF.

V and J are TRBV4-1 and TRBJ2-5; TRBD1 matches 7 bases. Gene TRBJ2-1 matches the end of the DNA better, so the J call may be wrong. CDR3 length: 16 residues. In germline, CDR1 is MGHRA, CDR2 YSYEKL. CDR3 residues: CASSQTGQANQETQFF. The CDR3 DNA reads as TGCGCCAGCAGCCAAACCGGACAGGCCAACCAAGAGACCCAGTTCTTC.

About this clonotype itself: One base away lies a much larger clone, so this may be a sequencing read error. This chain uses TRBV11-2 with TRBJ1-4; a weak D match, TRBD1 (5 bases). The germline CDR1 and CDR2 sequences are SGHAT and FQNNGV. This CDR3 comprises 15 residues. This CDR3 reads CAGSSGGRVWGKLFF. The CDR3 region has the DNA TGTGCCGGCAGCTCCGGAGGCAGGGTTTGGGGAAAACTGTTTTTT.

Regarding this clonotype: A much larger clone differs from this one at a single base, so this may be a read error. The CDR3 here is CASSYSGDEQVF. For the CDR3, the DNA is TGTGCCAGCAGTTACTCGGGAGATGAGCAGGTCTTC. The rearrangement links TRBV6-6 to TRBJ2-1, with D perhaps matching TRBD2 (5 bases). This CDR3 has 12 amino acids. Germline loops: CDR1 MNHNY, CDR2 SVGAGI (reference sequence).

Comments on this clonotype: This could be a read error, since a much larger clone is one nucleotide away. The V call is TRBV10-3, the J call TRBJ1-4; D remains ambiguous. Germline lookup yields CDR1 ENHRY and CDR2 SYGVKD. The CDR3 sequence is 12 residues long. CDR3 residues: CAVSDKNEKLFF. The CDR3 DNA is TGTGCCGTCAGTGATAAGAATGAAAAACTGTTTTTT.

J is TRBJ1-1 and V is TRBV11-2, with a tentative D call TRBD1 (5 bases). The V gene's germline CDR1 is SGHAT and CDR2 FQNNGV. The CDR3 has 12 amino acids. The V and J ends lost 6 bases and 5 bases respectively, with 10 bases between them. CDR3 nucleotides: TGTGCCAGCAGTTGGGGCTTGACTGAAGCTTTCTTT. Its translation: CASSWGLTEAFF.

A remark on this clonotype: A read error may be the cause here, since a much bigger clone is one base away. This chain's CDR3 is CASSETSGGSYSEQFF. Here the CDR3 DNA reads TGTGCCAGCAGTGAGACTAGCGGGGGAAGCTACAGTGAGCAGTTCTTC. The V gene is TRBV6-1, the J gene TRBJ2-1, with TRBD2 matching 12 bases. The CDR3 contains 16 residues. The germline CDR1 and CDR2 sequences are MNHNS and SASEGT.

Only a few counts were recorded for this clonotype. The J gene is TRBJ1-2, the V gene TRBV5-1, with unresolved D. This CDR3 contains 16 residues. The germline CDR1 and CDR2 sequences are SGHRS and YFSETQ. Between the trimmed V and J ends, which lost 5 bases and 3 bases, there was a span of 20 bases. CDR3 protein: CASSRSGGGGDYGYTF. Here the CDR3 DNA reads TGCGCCAGCAGTAGGTCCGGAGGAGGAGGAGACTATGGCTACACCTTC.

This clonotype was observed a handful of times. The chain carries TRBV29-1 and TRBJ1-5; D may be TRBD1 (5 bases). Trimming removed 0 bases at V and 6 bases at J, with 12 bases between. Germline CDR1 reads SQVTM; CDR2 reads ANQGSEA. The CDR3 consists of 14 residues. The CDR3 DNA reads TGCAGCGTTGAAGAGGGGGGGAAAGGTCAGCCCCAGCATTTT. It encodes CSVEEGGKGQPQHF.

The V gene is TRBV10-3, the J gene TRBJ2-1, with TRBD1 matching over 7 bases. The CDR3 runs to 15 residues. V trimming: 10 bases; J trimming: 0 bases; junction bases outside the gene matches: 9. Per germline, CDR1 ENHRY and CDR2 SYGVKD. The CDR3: CATRDSESSYNEQFF. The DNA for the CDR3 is TGTGCCACCCGGGACAGCGAAAGCTCCTACAATGAGCAGTTCTTC.

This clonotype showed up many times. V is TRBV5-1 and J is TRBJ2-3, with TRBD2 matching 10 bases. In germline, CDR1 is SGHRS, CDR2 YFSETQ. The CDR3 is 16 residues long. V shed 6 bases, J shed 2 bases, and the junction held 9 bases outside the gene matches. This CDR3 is CASTSGLAEFTDTQYF. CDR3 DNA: TGCGCCAGCACAAGCGGACTAGCGGAGTTCACAGATACGCAGTATTTT.

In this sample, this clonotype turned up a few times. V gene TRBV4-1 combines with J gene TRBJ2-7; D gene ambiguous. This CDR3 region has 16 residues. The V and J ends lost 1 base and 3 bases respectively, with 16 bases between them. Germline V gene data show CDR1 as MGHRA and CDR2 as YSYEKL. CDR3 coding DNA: TGCGCCAGCAGCCAAGGGGCTACCGAAGCAAGCTACGAGCAGTACTTC. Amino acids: CASSQGATEASYEQYF.

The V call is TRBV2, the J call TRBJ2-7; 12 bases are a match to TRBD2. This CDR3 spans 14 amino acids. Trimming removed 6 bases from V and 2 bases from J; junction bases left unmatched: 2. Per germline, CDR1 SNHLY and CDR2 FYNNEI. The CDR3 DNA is TGTGCCAGCAGCTGGACTAGCGGGACCTACGAGCAGTACTTC. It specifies CASSWTSGTYEQYF.

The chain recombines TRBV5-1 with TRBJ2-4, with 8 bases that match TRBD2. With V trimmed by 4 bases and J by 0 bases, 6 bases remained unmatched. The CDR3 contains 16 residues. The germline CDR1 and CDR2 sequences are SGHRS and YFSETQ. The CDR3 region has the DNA TGCGCCAGCAGCCCGGGACTAGGGATAGCCAAAAACATTCAGTACTTC. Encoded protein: CASSPGLGIAKNIQYF.

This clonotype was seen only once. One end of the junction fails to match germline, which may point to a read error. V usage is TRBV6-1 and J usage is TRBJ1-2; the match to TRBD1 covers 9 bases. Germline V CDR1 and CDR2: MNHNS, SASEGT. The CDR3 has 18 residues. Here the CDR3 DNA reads TGTGCCAGCAGACGCGCCCATGACAGGGGGAACACTAACTGTGGCTACACCTTC. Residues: CASRRAHDRGNTNCGYTF.

The CDR3 DNA is TGTGCCAGCACTCATATAAGGGGGGATGGAGCAGATACGCAGTATTTT. Translation gives CASTHIRGDGADTQYF. The V call is TRBV12-3 or TRBV12-4, the J call TRBJ2-3; either TRBD1 or TRBD2 may supply D (6 bases each). Trimming removed 7 bases from V and 4 bases from J, with 21 bases in between. This CDR3 spans 16 amino acids.

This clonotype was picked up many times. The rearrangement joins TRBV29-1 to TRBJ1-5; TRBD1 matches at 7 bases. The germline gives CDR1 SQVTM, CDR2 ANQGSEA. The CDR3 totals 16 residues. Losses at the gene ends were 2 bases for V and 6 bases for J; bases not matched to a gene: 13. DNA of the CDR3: TGCAGCGTTGAATCGGGGGCCCCGACAGGGCCTCAGCCCCAGCATTTT. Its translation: CSVESGAPTGPQPQHF.

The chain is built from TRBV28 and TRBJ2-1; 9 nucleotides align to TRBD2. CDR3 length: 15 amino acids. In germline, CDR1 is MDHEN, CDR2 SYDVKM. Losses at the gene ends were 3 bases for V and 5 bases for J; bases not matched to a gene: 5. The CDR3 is CASSLGVAGDNEQFF. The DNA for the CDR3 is TGTGCCAGCAGTTTGGGGGTAGCGGGAGACAATGAGCAGTTCTTC.

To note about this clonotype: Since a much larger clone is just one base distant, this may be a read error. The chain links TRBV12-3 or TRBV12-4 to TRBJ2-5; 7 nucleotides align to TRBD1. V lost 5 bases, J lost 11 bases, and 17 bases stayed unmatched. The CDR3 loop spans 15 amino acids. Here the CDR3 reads CASSVGLGFGTEQYF. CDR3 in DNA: TGTGCCAGCAGTGTCGGATTAGGGTTCGGGACAGAGCAGTACTTC.

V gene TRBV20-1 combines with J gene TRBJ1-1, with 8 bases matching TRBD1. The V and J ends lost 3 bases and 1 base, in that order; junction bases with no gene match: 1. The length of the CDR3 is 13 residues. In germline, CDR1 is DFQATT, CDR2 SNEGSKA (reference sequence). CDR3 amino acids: CSARGTGNTEAFF. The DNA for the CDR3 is TGCAGTGCTAGGGGGACAGGGAACACTGAAGCTTTCTTT.

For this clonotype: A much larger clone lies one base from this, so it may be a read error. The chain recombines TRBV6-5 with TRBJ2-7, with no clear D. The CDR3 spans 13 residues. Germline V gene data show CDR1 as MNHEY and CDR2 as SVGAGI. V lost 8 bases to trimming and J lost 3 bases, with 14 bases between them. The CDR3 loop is CASGRTAIYEQYF. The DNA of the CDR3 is TGTGCCAGCGGCCGGACGGCGATCTACGAGCAGTACTTC.

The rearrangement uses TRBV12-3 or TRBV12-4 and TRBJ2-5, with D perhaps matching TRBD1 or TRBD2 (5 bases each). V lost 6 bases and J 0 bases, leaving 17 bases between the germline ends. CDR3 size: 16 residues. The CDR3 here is CASRSSGPEYQETQYF. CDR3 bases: TGTGCCAGCAGATCTTCGGGACCAGAGTACCAAGAGACCCAGTACTTC.

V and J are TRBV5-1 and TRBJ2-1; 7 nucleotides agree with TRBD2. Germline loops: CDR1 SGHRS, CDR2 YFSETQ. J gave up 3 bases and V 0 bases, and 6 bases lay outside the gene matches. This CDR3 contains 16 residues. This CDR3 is CASSLGVAGVYNEQFF. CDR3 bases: TGCGCCAGCAGCTTGGGGGTGGCGGGAGTCTACAATGAGCAGTTCTTC.

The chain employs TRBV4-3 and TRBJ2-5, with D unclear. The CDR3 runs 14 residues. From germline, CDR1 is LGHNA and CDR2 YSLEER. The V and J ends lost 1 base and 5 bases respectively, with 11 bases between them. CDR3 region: CASSQGVMVETQYF. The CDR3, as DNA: TGCGCCAGCAGCCAAGGGGTGATGGTCGAGACCCAGTACTTC.

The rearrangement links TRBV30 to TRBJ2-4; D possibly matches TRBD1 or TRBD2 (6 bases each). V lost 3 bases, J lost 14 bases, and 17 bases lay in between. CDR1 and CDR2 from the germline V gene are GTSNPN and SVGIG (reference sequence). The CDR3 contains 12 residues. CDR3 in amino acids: CAWRAGQGLEYF. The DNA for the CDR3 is TGTGCCTGGAGGGCGGGGCAGGGGCTGGAGTACTTC.

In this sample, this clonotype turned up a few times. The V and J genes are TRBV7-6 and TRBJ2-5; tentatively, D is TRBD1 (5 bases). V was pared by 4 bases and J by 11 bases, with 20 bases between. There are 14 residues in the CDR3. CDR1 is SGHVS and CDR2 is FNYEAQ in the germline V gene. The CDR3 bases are TGTGCCAGCAGCTCCTTTGCGGAGTCGGACAAGCAGTACTTC. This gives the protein CASSSFAESDKQYF.

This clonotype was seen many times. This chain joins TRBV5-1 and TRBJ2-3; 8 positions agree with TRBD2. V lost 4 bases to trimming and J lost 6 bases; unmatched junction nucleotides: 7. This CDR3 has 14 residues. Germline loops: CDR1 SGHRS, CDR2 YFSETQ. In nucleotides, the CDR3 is TGCGCCAGCAGCGGGGCGGGAGGTTATGATACGCAGTATTTT. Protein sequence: CASSGAGGYDTQYF.

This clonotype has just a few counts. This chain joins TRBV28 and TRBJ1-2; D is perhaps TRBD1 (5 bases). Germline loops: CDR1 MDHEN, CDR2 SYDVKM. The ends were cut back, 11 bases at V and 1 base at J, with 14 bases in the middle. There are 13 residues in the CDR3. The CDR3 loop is CALGQGGNYGYTF. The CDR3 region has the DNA TGTGCCCTGGGCCAGGGAGGTAACTATGGCTACACCTTC.

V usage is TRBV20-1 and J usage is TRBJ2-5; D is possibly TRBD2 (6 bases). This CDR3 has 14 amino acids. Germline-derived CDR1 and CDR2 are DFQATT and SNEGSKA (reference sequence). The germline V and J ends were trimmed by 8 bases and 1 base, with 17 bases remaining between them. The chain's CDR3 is CSTGGRGTQETQYF. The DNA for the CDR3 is TGCAGTACTGGTGGGCGGGGAACCCAAGAGACCCAGTACTTC.

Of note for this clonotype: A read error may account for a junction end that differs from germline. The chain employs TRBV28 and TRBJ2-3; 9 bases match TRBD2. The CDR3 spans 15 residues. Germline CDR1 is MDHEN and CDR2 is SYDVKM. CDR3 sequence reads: CAGSLLAGARDTQYF. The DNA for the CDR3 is TGTGCCGGCAGTTTATTAGCGGGAGCTCGAGATACGCAGTATTTT. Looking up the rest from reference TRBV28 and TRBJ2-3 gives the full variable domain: DVKVTQSSRYLVKRTGEKVFLECVQDMDHENMFWYRQDPGLGLRLIYFSYDVKMKEKGDIPEGYSVSREKKERFSLILESASTNQTSMYLCAGSLLAGARDTQYFGPGTRLTVL.

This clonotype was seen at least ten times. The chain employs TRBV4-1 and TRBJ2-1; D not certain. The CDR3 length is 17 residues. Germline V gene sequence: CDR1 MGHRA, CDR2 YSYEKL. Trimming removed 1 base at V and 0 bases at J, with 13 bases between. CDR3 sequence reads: CASSQVLSKSSYNEQFF. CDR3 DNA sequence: TGCGCCAGCAGCCAAGTCCTCTCAAAGAGCTCCTACAATGAGCAGTTCTTC.